Listed below are T cell receptor beta chains from one sample, sequenced in a study of blood T cell repertoires in COVID-19. Only in-frame clones appear in the TCRdb table, and some are missing; sequencing was by immunoSEQ multiplex PCR. The sample includes roughly 69,000 clones, around 87% of them seen just once. The specimen was peripheral blood. The receptors shown here come from a man aged 50 to 59 with active COVID-19. The CDR3 runs from the conserved cysteine through the conserved F or W.

V	J	CDR3
TRBV30	TRBJ2-7	CAAGLYEQYF
TRBV11-2	TRBJ2-7	CASSLGAARSEQYF
TRBV12-3/TRBV12-4	TRBJ2-2	CASSRGIGGELFF
TRBV10-3	TRBJ1-5	CATTQDYSNQPQHF
TRBV28	TRBJ1-1	CASTQANMNTEAFF
TRBV6-1	TRBJ1-4	CASSEAATGREKLFF
TRBV4-2	TRBJ2-5	CASSQGGAGGPQETQYF
TRBV12-5	TRBJ2-7	CASGLGRSVDRFGSYEQYF
TRBV4-2	TRBJ1-5	CASSQDGQSNQPQHF
TRBV29-1	TRBJ1-2	CSVVLLRSEGYTF
TRBV5-1	TRBJ1-5	CASSLLSGQGAQHF
TRBV28	TRBJ1-5	CASSRGQQNQPQHF
TRBV29-1	TRBJ1-2	CSVRTGNKSYTF
TRBV28	TRBJ2-7	CASSSHSFRQTYEQYF
TRBV14	TRBJ1-1	CASSPTLGGFSAFF
TRBV6-2/TRBV6-3	TRBJ1-5	CASSYIRQPQHF
TRBV19	TRBJ1-1	CASSALGTKAGAFF
TRBV19	TRBJ2-5	CASSMELRRGQETQYF
TRBV28	TRBJ1-2	CASLSTGVGYTF
TRBV5-4	TRBJ2-5	CASSVDRGETQYF
TRBV7-9	TRBJ1-1	CASSFGGARAEAFF
TRBV5-1	TRBJ2-3	CASSLMVASTDTQYF
TRBV11-1	TRBJ1-4	CASSSIPGEKLFF
TRBV24-1	TRBJ2-3	CATSDSRTATDTQYF
TRBV3-1/TRBV3-2	TRBJ1-2	CASSQVGSAYGYTF
TRBV29-1	TRBJ1-2	CSVDVSPYGYTF
TRBV5-1	TRBJ2-2	CASREGSNTGELFF
TRBV27	TRBJ1-5	CASSFNGNQPQHF
TRBV2	TRBJ1-3	CASSPGLGGNTIYF
TRBV18	TRBJ2-7	CASSPVGGENEQYF
TRBV5-6	TRBJ2-3	CASSPRAGLLSTDTQYF
TRBV19	TRBJ2-7	CASRGQGTREQYF
TRBV5-1	TRBJ2-7	CASSTWTGGDEQYF
TRBV5-4	TRBJ1-4	CASSFGQGAGKLFF
TRBV6-2/TRBV6-3	TRBJ1-1	CASSYKGRGLNTEAFF
TRBV18	TRBJ1-4	CASSPPEGAYGEKLFF
TRBV24-1	TRBJ1-2	CATSPGAVGYGYTF
TRBV4-2	TRBJ1-1	CASSQENQIGEAFF
TRBV9	TRBJ2-2	CASTAFSGTGELFF
TRBV10-3	TRBJ1-2	CAIGEQGQSGGYTF
TRBV28	TRBJ1-2	CASSLSKGYTF
TRBV5-6	TRBJ2-2	CASRTGTGGSGELFF
TRBV7-8	TRBJ1-2	CASSLRDYGYTF
TRBV7-3	TRBJ2-3	CASSLGRTADTQYF
TRBV7-9	TRBJ1-5	CASSFGLNQPQHF
TRBV7-3	TRBJ2-1	CASTPTPQRSYNEQFF
TRBV5-1	TRBJ2-3	CASSHESTDTQYF
TRBV6-5	TRBJ2-2	CASSRQGVGTGELFF
TRBV3-1/TRBV3-2	TRBJ1-1	CASGDSPNTEAFF
TRBV28	TRBJ1-1	CAILPRGDTEAFF
TRBV7-8	TRBJ2-1	CASSSSPGREQFF
TRBV7-2	TRBJ1-1	CASRIRQGANTEAFF
TRBV19	TRBJ1-6	CATSLGAAKSSPLHF
TRBV5-8	TRBJ1-3	CASSWRGAGTASGNTIYF
TRBV19	TRBJ2-7	CASHNRGLDEQYF
TRBV6-5	TRBJ1-1	CASSYSGGDTEAFF
TRBV4-3	TRBJ1-1	CASSQVRGGITEAFF
TRBV5-4	TRBJ1-3	CASSWGDSSGNTIYF
TRBV18	TRBJ2-1	CASSPRPGQYNEQFF